Listed below are T cell receptor beta chains from one sample, sequenced in a study of T cell responses to AZD1222 COVID-19 vaccine. Clones were read by immunoSEQ multiplex PCR, and TCRdb kept only the in-frame ones, dropping some. Of roughly 140,000 clones in the sample, around 89% were seen once. Specimen: peripheral blood, collected 28 days after the second AZD1222 dose. These TCRs come from an adult who received the AZD1222 COVID-19 vaccine. Each CDR3 is given with its conserved first and last residue. Each record gives: V gene, J gene, CDR3 protein.

>TRBV7-2|TRBJ1-5
CASSSPLGSNQPQHF
>TRBV19|TRBJ1-5
CASSVRTAYSNQPQHF
>TRBV14|TRBJ2-1
CASHHQAAGLQFF
>TRBV5-5|TRBJ1-3
CASSLGESSGNTIYF
>TRBV19|TRBJ2-3
CASSILLTDTQYF
>TRBV6-5|TRBJ2-6
CASSSTASGANVLTF
>TRBV30|TRBJ2-1
CAWRTGGGEQFF
>TRBV7-9|TRBJ1-4
CASSFAQGEEKLFF
>TRBV28|TRBJ1-4
CASRTSRGPNEKLFF
>TRBV6-2/TRBV6-3|TRBJ1-6
CASSSGPEGSPLHF
>TRBV6-1|TRBJ1-1
CASSEARLRDRVNTEAFF
>TRBV7-6|TRBJ1-4
CASSAFPGTEEKLFF
>TRBV3-1/TRBV3-2|TRBJ1-1
CASRNTNTEAFF
>TRBV28|TRBJ2-7
CASSPTGLSYEQYF
>TRBV18|TRBJ2-2
CASSSQGTGELFF
>TRBV19|TRBJ2-5
CASTHRLAGSEETQYF
>TRBV6-5|TRBJ2-7
CATYTGTGFHEQYF
>TRBV5-1|TRBJ2-3
CASSLGIRADTQYF
>TRBV28|TRBJ2-7
CASSAGTGNYEQYF
>TRBV15|TRBJ1-5
CATSRVNPGQGGQPQHF
>TRBV9|TRBJ2-1
CASSLGDEQFF
>TRBV5-5|TRBJ1-5
CASRLSVVFDQPQHF
>TRBV10-1|TRBJ1-3
CASMCAGHSGNTIYF
>TRBV9|TRBJ1-4
CASSGQGPNEKLFF
>TRBV15|TRBJ1-1
CATSSQGEAEAFF
>TRBV19|TRBJ2-2
CAPVPEGRRAGELFF
>TRBV2|TRBJ1-5
CASDAGYSNQPQHF
>TRBV5-1|TRBJ2-2
CASSPRTGTGELFF
>TRBV6-5|TRBJ2-1
CASCTGSYNEQFF
>TRBV10-3|TRBJ2-7
CAISAGQSREQYF
>TRBV18|TRBJ2-2
CASSGEAGSVGELFF
>TRBV6-2/TRBV6-3|TRBJ1-5
CASSYSSVQDRGRQPQHF